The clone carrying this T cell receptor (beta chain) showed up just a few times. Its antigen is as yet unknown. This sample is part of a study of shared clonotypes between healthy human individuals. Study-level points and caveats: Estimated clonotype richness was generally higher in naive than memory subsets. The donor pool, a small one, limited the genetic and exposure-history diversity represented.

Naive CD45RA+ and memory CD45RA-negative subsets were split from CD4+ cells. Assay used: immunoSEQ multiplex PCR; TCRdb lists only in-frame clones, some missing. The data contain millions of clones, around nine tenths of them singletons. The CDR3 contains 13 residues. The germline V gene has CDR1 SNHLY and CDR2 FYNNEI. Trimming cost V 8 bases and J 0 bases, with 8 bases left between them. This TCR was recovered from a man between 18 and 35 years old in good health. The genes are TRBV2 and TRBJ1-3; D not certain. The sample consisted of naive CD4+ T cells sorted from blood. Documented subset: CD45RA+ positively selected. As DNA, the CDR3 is TGTGCCAGCCGGACCTTCTCTGGAAACACCATATATTTT. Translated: CASRTFSGNTIYF.